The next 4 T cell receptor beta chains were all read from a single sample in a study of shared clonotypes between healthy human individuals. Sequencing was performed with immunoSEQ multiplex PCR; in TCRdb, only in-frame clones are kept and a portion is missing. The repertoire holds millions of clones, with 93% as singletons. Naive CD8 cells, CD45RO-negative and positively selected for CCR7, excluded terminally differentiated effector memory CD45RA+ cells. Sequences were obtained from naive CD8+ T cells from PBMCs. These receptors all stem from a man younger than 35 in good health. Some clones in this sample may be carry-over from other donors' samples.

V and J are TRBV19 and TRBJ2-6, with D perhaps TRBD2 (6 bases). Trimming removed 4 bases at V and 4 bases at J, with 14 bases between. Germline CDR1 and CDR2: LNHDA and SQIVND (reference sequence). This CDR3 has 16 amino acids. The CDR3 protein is CASSTGTVYGANVLTF. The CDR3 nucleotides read TGTGCCAGTAGTACCGGGACTGTATACGGGGCCAACGTCCTGACTTTC.

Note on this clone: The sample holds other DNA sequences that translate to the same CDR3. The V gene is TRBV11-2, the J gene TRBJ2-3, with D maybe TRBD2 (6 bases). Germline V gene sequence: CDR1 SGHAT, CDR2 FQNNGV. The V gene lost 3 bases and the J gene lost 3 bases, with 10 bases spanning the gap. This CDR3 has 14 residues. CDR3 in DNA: TGTGCCAGCAGCTTGGGGCTAGCGACAGATACGCAGTATTTT. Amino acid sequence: CASSLGLATDTQYF.

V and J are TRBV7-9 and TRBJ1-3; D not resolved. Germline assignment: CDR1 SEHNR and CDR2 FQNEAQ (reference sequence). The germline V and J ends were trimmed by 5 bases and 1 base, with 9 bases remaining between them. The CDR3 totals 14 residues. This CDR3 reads CASSDGDSGNTIYF. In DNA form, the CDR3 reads TGTGCCAGCAGCGACGGAGATTCTGGAAACACCATATATTTT.

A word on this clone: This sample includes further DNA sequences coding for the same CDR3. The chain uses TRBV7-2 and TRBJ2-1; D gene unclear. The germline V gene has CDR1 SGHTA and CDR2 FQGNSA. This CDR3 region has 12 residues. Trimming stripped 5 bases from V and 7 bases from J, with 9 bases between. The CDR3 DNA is TGTGCCAGCAGCCCGAGGCTGAATGAGCAGTTCTTC. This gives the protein CASSPRLNEQFF.